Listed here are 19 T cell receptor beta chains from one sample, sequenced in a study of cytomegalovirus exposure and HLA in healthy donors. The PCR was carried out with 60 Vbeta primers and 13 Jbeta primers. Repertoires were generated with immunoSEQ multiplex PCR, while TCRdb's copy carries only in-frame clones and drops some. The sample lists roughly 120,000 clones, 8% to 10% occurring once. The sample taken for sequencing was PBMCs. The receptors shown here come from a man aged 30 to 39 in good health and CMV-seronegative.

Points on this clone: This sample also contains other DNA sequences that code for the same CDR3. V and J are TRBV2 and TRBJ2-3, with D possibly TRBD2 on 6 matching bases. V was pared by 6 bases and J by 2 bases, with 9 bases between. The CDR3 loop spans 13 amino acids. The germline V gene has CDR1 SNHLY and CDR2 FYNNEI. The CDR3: CASRGTSTDTQYF. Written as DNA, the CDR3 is TGTGCCAGCAGGGGGACTTCCACAGATACGCAGTATTTT. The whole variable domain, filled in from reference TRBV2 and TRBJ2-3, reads EPEVTQTPSHQVTQMGQEVILRCVPISNHLYFYWYRQILGQKVEFLVSFYNNEISEKSEIFDDQFSVERPDGSNFTLKIRSTKLEDSAMYFCASRGTSTDTQYFGPGTRLTVL.

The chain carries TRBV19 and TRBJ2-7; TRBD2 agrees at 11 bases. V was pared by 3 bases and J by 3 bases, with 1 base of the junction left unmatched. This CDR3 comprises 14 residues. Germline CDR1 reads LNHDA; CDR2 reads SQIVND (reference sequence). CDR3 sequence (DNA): TGTGCCAGTAGTATTACTAGCGGGAGCTACGAGCAGTACTTC. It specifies CASSITSGSYEQYF.

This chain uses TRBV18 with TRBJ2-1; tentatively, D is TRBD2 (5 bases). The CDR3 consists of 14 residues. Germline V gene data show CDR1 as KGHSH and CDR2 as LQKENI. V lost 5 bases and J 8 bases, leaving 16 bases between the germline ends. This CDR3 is CASSVGILGDEQFF. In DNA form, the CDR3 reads TGTGCCAGCTCAGTAGGGATCCTCGGGGATGAGCAGTTCTTC.

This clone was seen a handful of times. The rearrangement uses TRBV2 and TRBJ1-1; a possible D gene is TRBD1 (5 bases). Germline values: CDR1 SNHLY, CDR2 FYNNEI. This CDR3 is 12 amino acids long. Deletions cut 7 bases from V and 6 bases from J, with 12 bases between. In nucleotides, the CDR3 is TGTGCCAGCACCCAAGGGGCCCCTGAAGCTTTCTTT. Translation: CASTQGAPEAFF. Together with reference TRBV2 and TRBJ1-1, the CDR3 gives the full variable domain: EPEVTQTPSHQVTQMGQEVILRCVPISNHLYFYWYRQILGQKVEFLVSFYNNEISEKSEIFDDQFSVERPDGSNFTLKIRSTKLEDSAMYFCASTQGAPEAFFGQGTRLTVV.

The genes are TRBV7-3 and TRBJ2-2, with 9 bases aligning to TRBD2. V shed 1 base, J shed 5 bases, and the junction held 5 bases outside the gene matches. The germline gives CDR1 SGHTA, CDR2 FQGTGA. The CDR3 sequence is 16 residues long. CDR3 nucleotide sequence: TGTGCCAGCAGCTTAAGCGGCGGGAGGGATACCGGGGAGCTGTTTTTT. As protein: CASSLSGGRDTGELFF.

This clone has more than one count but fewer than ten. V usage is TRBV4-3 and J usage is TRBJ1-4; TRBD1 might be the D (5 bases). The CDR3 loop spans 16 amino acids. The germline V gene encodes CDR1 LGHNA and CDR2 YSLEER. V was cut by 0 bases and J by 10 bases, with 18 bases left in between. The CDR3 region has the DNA TGCGCCAGCAGCCAAGATTTCGAGGGGAGGAACGGAAAACTGTTTTTT. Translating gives CASSQDFEGRNGKLFF.

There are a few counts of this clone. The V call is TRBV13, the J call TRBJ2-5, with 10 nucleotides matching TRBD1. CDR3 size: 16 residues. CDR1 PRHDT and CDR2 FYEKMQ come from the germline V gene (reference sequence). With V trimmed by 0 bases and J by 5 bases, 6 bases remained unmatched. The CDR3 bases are TGTGCCAGCAGCTTAGGGGAGACAGGGGGCGGGGAGACCCAGTACTTC. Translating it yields CASSLGETGGGETQYF.

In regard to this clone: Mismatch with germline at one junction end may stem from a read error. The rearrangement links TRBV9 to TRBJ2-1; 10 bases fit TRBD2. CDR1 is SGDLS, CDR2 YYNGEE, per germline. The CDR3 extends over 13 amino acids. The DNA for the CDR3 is TGTGCCAGTAGCGGGAGGAGGTACAATGAGCAGTTCTTC. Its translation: CASSGRRYNEQFF.

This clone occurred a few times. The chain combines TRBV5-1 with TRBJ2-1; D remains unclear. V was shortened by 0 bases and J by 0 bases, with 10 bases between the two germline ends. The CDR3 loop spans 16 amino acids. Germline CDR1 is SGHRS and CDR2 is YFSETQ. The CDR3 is CASSLAARPSYNEQFF. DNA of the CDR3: TGCGCCAGCAGCTTGGCCGCCAGGCCCTCCTACAATGAGCAGTTCTTC.

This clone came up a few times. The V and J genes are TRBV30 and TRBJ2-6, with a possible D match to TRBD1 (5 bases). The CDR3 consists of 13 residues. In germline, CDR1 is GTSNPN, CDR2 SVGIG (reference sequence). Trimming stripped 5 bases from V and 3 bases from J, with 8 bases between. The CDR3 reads CAWGRVGANVLTF. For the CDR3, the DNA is TGTGCCTGGGGCAGGGTTGGGGCCAACGTCCTGACTTTC.

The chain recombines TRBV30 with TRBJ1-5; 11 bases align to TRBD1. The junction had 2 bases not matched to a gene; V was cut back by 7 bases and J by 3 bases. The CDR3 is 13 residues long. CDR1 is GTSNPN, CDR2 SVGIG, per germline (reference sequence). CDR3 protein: CALDRGPNQPQHF. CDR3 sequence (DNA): TGTGCCTTGGACAGGGGGCCCAATCAGCCCCAGCATTTT.

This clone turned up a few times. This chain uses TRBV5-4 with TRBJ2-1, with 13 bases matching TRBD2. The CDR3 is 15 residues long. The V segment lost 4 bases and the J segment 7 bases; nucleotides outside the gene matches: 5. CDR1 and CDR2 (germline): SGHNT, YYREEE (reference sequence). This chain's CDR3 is CASSVGLAGPNEQFF. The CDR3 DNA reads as TGTGCCAGCAGCGTGGGACTAGCGGGGCCTAATGAGCAGTTCTTC.

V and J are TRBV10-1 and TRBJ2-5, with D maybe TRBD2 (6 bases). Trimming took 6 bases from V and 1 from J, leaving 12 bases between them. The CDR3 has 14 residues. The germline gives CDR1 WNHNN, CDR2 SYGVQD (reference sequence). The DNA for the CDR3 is TGCGCCAGCAGACCCCGGGACTCCCAAGAGACCCAGTACTTC. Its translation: CASRPRDSQETQYF.

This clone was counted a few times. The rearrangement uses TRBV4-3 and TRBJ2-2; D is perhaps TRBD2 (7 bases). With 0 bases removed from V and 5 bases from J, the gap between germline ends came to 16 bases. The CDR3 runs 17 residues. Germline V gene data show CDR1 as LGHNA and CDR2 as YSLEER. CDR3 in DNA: TGCGCCAGCAGCCAAGATTTGGGTAGGGGGGGAACCGGGGAGCTGTTTTTT. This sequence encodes CASSQDLGRGGTGELFF.

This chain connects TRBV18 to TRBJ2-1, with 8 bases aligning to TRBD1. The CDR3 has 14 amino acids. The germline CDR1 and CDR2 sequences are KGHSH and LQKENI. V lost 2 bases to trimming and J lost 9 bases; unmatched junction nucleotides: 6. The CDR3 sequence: CASSPGAGGSEQFF. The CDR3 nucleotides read TGTGCCAGCTCACCAGGGGCAGGGGGCAGTGAGCAGTTCTTC.

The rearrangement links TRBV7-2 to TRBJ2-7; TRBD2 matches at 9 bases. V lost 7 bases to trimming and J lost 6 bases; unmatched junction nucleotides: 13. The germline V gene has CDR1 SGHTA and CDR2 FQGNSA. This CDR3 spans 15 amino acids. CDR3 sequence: CASMDSGGPGAEQYF. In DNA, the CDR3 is TGTGCCAGCATGGATAGCGGGGGTCCGGGGGCCGAGCAGTACTTC. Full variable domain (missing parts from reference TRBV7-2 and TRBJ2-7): GAGVSQSPSNKVTEKGKDVELRCDPISGHTALYWYRQSLGQGLEFLIYFQGNSAPDKSGLPSDRFSAERTGGSVSTLTIQRTQQEDSAVYLCASMDSGGPGAEQYFGPGTRLTVT.

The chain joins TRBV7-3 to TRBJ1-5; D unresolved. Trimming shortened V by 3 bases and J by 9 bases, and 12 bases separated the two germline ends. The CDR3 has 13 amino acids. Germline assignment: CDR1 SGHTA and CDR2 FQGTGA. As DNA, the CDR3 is TGTGCCAGCAGCTTGGAGCTTGGATTGCCCCAGCATTTT. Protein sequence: CASSLELGLPQHF.

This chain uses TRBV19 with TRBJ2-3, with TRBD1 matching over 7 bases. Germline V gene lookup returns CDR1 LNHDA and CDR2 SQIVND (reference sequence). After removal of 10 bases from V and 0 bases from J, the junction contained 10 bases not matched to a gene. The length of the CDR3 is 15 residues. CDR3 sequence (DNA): TGTGCCACCCAAACCCGGACAGGTAGCACAGATACGCAGTATTTT. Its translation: CATQTRTGSTDTQYF.

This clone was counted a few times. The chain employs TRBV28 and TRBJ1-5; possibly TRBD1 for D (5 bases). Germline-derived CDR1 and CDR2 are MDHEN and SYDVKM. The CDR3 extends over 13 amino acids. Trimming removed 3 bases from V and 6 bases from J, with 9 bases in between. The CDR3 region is CASSLGGSQPQHF. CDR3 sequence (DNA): TGTGCCAGCAGTTTGGGGGGTTCTCAGCCCCAGCATTTT.